This TCR beta chain was retrieved from a study of cytomegalovirus exposure and HLA in healthy donors. Study summary: Approximately 170 million T cells yielded 100 million or so unique TCR beta sequences in earlier analysis. Points from the study as a whole: The HLA-A and HLA-B alleles of most subjects were reportedly predicted accurately from TCR beta sequences. Common viral pathogens seemed, in a later analysis, to connect with several of the most significant clusters. What was likely a sequencing artifact was a cluster of highly shared sequence variants.

As for this clone: Its antigen remains unidentified.

Primers included in the PCR were 60 Vbeta and 13 Jbeta primers. This table comes from immunoSEQ multiplex PCR, and its TCRdb copy is limited to in-frame clones, with some not included. The data contain about 150,000 clones, roughly 77% of them singletons. Germline CDR1 is SGHRS and CDR2 is YFSETQ. The CDR3 covers 15 residues. Trimming cost V 2 bases and J 4 bases, with 14 bases left between them. The clonotype originates from a man aged 30 to 45 in good health and CMV-seropositive. Sequencing was performed on PBMCs. The chain is built from TRBV5-1 and TRBJ2-3, with D possibly TRBD1 on 5 matching bases. This CDR3 is CASSFQGNGPDTQYF. In DNA, the CDR3 is TGCGCCAGCAGCTTCCAGGGAAACGGCCCAGATACGCAGTATTTT.